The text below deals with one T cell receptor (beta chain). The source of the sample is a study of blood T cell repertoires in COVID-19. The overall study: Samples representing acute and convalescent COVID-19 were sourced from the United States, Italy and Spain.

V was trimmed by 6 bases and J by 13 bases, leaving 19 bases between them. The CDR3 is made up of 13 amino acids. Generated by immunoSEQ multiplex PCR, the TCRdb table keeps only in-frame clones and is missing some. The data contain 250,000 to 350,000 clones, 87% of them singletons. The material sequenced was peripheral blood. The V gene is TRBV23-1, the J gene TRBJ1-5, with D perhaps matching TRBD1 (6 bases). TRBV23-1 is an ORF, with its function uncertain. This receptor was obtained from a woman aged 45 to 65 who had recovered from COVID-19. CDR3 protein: CASRHRRGGAQHF. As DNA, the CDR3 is TGCGCCAGCAGGCATCGGAGGGGGGGGGCACAGCATTTT.